These 18 T cell receptor beta chains were sequenced from one sample in a study of shared clonotypes between healthy human individuals. Data came from immunoSEQ multiplex PCR; TCRdb stores just in-frame clones and leaves some out. Of approximately 1.1 million clones detected, around 78% appear once; the ten largest clones hold around 0.47%. The sequencing input was memory CD4+ T cells from PBMCs. The subset denotes: CD45RA-negative fraction. Receptors were obtained from a young man in good health. Some clones in this sample may be carry-over from other donors' samples.

The rearrangement uses TRBV7-9 and TRBJ1-1; tentatively, D is TRBD1 (5 bases). Trimming cost V 1 base and J 1 base, with 7 bases left between them. Germline CDR1 is SEHNR and CDR2 is FQNEAQ (reference sequence). This CDR3 spans 14 amino acids. The CDR3 nucleotides are TGTGCCAGCAGCTTAGTGGGGCAGAACACTGAAGCTTTCTTT. The encoded protein is CASSLVGQNTEAFF.

The CDR3 bases are TGTGCCACCAGCAGAGTACGAGGGGGGGCCAAAAACATTCAGTACTTC. It is translated as CATSRVRGGAKNIQYF. The chain joins TRBV15 to TRBJ2-4; D may correspond to TRBD1 or TRBD2 (6 bases each). CDR1 and CDR2 (germline): LNHNV, YYDKDF (reference sequence). The CDR3 has 16 amino acids. Trimming cost V 1 base and J 1 base, with 11 bases left between them. The variable domain in full, completed from reference TRBV15 and TRBJ2-4, reads DAMVIQNPRYQVTQFGKPVTLSCSQTLNHNVMYWYQQKSSQAPKLLFHYYDKDFNNEADTPDNFQSRRPNTSFCFLDIRSPGLGDTAMYLCATSRVRGGAKNIQYFGAGTRLSVL.

CDR3 sequence reads: CASAPVGGTGTEAFF. The CDR3 DNA reads TGTGCCAGCGCCCCGGTAGGGGGTACGGGCACTGAAGCTTTCTTT. The V call is TRBV7-3, the J call TRBJ1-1; weak D call: TRBD1 (6 bases). The CDR3 has 15 residues. V shed 8 bases and J shed 4 bases, with 20 bases lying between them. Germline values: CDR1 SGHTA, CDR2 FQGTGA.

The rearrangement links TRBV18 to TRBJ1-4; perhaps TRBD1 as D (5 bases). The CDR3 covers 14 residues. Germline V CDR1 and CDR2: KGHSH, LQKENI. The V end was cut by 9 bases, the J end by 3 bases, with 14 bases between. CDR3 bases: TGTGCCAGTGGCATTGGGACGGCTAATGAAAAACTGTTTTTT. Protein sequence: CASGIGTANEKLFF. Looking up the rest from reference TRBV18 and TRBJ1-4 gives the full variable domain: NAGVMQNPRHLVRRRGQEARLRCSPMKGHSHVYWYRQLPEEGLKFMVYLQKENIIDESGMPKERFSAEFPKEGPSILRIQQVVRGDSAAYFCASGIGTANEKLFFGSGTQLSVL.

The rearrangement joins TRBV5-1 to TRBJ2-3; tentative D call: TRBD1 (5 bases). CDR3 length: 15 residues. Trimming shortened V by 0 bases and J by 5 bases, and 13 bases separated the two germline ends. Germline V gene data show CDR1 as SGHRS and CDR2 as YFSETQ. The CDR3 nucleotides are TGCGCCAGCAGCTTGGCCATAGGGGCCCAAGATACGCAGTATTTT. It yields the protein CASSLAIGAQDTQYF.

The chain has TRBV10-3 and TRBJ1-2, with 7 bases that match TRBD1. The J segment lost 4 bases and the V segment lost 6 bases, leaving 8 bases of the junction unmatched. The CDR3 sequence is 14 residues long. Germline CDR1 ENHRY, CDR2 SYGVKD. In nucleotides, the CDR3 is TGTGCCATCAGAAGGGACAGTGGCATCTATGGCTACACCTTC. Translated: CAIRRDSGIYGYTF.

V usage is TRBV29-1 and J usage is TRBJ2-7, with 8 nucleotides matching TRBD1. The CDR3 contains 11 residues. The germline CDR1 and CDR2 sequences are SQVTM and ANQGSEA. The V gene end was trimmed by 7 bases and the J gene end by 6 bases; junction bases not matched to a gene: 5. CDR3 in amino acids: CSAETGVEQYF. The CDR3 region has the DNA TGCAGCGCGGAGACAGGGGTCGAGCAGTACTTC.

The V gene is TRBV30, the J gene TRBJ2-5; tentative D call: TRBD2 (5 bases). The ends were cut back, 3 bases at V and 1 base at J, with 12 bases in the middle. Germline values: CDR1 GTSNPN, CDR2 SVGIG (reference sequence). The CDR3 consists of 14 residues. CDR3 sequence: CAWSRGQAQETQYF. As DNA, the CDR3 is TGTGCCTGGAGCCGGGGTCAAGCCCAAGAGACCCAGTACTTC.

This chain connects TRBV29-1 to TRBJ2-1, with TRBD2 matching over 9 bases. Germline V gene sequence: CDR1 SQVTM, CDR2 ANQGSEA. This CDR3 region has 13 residues. The junction had 7 bases not matched to a gene; V was cut back by 8 bases and J by 5 bases. The CDR3 here is CSSRRLADNEQFF. The CDR3 coding sequence is TGCAGCTCTCGACGACTAGCGGACAATGAGCAGTTCTTC.

V usage is TRBV29-1 and J usage is TRBJ2-3, with TRBD1 matching 7 bases. The J segment lost 4 bases and the V segment lost 0 bases, leaving 4 bases of the junction unmatched. Germline values: CDR1 SQVTM, CDR2 ANQGSEA. This CDR3 has 14 residues. In DNA, the CDR3 is TGCAGCGTTGAAGACCCCCAGGGGGCAGATACGCAGTATTTT. The encoded protein is CSVEDPQGADTQYF.

V usage is TRBV7-8 and J usage is TRBJ2-5; D assignment may be TRBD1 or TRBD2 (5 bases each). The CDR3 has 14 residues. CDR1 SGHVS and CDR2 FQNEAQ come from the germline V gene. V lost 5 bases and J 1 base, leaving 11 bases between the germline ends. For the CDR3, the DNA is TGTGCCAGCAGCCGAGGGGCCCTCCAAGAGACCCAGTACTTC. This sequence encodes CASSRGALQETQYF.

The chain links TRBV7-9 to TRBJ2-7; D is undetermined. CDR3 length: 15 residues. CDR1 is SEHNR, CDR2 FQNEAQ, per germline (reference sequence). Trimming took off 3 bases at V and 2 bases at J, with 14 bases between the two ends. The CDR3: CASSLGSRLTYEQYF. The CDR3 DNA reads as TGTGCCAGCAGCTTGGGTAGCCGCCTGACCTACGAGCAGTACTTC.

Only a few counts were recorded for this clone. V gene TRBV15 combines with J gene TRBJ2-2; no clear D gene. The V gene's germline CDR1 is LNHNV and CDR2 YYDKDF (reference sequence). The CDR3 is 16 amino acids. The V end was cut by 3 bases, the J end by 0 bases, with 11 bases between. DNA of the CDR3: TGTGCCACCAGCAGTGAGGCAAGGGCGAACACCGGGGAGCTGTTTTTT. Residues: CATSSEARANTGELFF.

The chain employs TRBV6-1 and TRBJ2-1; D gene unclear. Germline CDR1 MNHNS, CDR2 SASEGT. CDR3 length: 14 residues. The V end was cut by 4 bases, the J end by 7 bases, with 14 bases between. CDR3 nucleotide sequence: TGTGCCAGCAGTGTCCGAACGGGCCCTAATGAGCAGTTCTTC. Its protein is CASSVRTGPNEQFF.

This sequence joins TRBV29-1 and TRBJ2-6; D call uncertain. This CDR3 has 11 residues. Trimming shortened V by 4 bases and J by 2 bases, and 0 bases separated the two germline ends. Germline loops: CDR1 SQVTM, CDR2 ANQGSEA. The DNA for the CDR3 is TGCAGCGTTGCTGGGGCCAACGTCCTGACTTTC. Amino acids: CSVAGANVLTF.

Regarding this clone: The same CDR3 also results from other DNA sequences found in this sample. The chain uses TRBV28 and TRBJ1-5, with a tentative D call TRBD1 (5 bases). Trimming pared 6 bases from V and 7 bases from J, leaving 10 bases between. The CDR3 is 12 amino acids. Germline V gene sequence: CDR1 MDHEN, CDR2 SYDVKM. CDR3 amino acids: CASSQGRQPQHF. Here the CDR3 DNA reads TGTGCCAGCAGCCAGGGTCGCCAGCCCCAGCATTTT.

The chain is built from TRBV2 and TRBJ1-2; D is uncertain. This CDR3 contains 14 residues. Germline V gene sequence: CDR1 SNHLY, CDR2 FYNNEI. V lost 4 bases to trimming and J lost 3 bases, with 12 bases between them. This CDR3 is CASSGPYADYGYTF. In nucleotides, the CDR3 is TGTGCCAGCAGTGGACCCTATGCTGACTATGGCTACACCTTC.

This clone was detected a few times. The V and J genes are TRBV4-2 and TRBJ1-4, with D uncertain. The CDR3 is 14 residues long. Germline V gene lookup returns CDR1 LGHNA and CDR2 YNFKEQ. The ends were cut back, 4 bases at V and 4 bases at J, with 10 bases in the middle. The CDR3 DNA follows: TGTGCCAGCAGCCCTCGGACCTTTAATGAAAAACTGTTTTTT. Translation: CASSPRTFNEKLFF.